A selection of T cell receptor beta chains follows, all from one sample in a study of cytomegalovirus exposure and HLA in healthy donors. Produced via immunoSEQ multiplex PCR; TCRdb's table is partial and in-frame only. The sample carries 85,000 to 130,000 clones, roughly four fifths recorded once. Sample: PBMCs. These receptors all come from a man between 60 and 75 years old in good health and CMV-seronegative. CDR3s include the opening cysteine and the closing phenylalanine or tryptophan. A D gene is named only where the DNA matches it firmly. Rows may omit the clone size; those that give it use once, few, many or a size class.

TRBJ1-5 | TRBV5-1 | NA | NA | TGCGCCAGCAGCCCATGGGGCTGGGGCAATCAGCCCCAGCATTTT | CASSPWGWGNQPQHF
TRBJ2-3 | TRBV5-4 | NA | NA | TGTGCCAGCAGCACAGACGGGACTCCTGGGAATACGCAGTATTTT | CASSTDGTPGNTQYF
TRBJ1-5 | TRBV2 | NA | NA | TGTGCCAGCACCCTGGAAACGGGAGGACAGCCCCAGCATTTT | CASTLETGGQPQHF
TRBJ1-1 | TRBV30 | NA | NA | TGTGCCTGGAGATTCACAGGCATTATGAACACTGAAGCTTTCTTT | CAWRFTGIMNTEAFF
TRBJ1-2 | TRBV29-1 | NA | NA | TGCAGCGTTGAACAGGTCTATGGCTACACCTTC | CSVEQVYGYTF
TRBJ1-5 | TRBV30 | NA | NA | TGTGCCTGGAGTGCGACGGGGTCCCTCCAGCATTTT | CAWSATGSLQHF
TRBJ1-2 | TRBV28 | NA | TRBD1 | TGTGCCAGCAACACTCCTTTTGGACAGGGCGTCGGCTACACCTTC | CASNTPFGQGVGYTF
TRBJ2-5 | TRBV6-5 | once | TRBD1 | TGTGCCAGCAGGACAGGGGAAGAGACCCAGTACTTC | CASRTGEETQYF
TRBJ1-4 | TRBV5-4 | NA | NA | TGTGCCAGCAGCTTGGATTACAGCGAAAAACTGTTTTTT | CASSLDYSEKLFF
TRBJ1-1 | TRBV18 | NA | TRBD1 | TGTGCCAGCTCACCAGGAGACAGGGGTATTAGCACTGAAGCTTTCTTT | CASSPGDRGISTEAFF
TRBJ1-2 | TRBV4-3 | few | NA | TGCGCCAGCAGCCGCCAGGGGAATGGCTACACCTTC | CASSRQGNGYTF
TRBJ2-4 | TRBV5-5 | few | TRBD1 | TGTGCCAGCAGGGGGACAGGGCTAGCCAAAAACATTCAGTACTTC | CASRGTGLAKNIQYF
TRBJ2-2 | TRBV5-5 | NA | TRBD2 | TGTGCCAGCAGCTTCCTAGCGGGGGGGGTGAACACCGGGGAGCTGTTTTTT | CASSFLAGGVNTGELFF
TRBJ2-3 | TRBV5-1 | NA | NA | TGCGCCAGCAGCTTATCGGACACCACAGATACGCAGTATTTT | CASSLSDTTDTQYF
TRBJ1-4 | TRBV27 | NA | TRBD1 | TGTGCCAGCAGTCCCTGGACAGGGGGTGAAAAACTGTTTTTT | CASSPWTGGEKLFF
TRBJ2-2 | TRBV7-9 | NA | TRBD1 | TGTGCCAGCACCATTCTAGGACAGGGCAACACCGGGGAGCTGTTTTTT | CASTILGQGNTGELFF
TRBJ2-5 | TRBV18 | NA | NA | TGTGCCAGCTCACCAAGACTCCCAGATTACCAAGAGACCCAGTACTTC | CASSPRLPDYQETQYF
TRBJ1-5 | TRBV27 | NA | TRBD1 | TGTGCCAGCAGTCCAGGGGGCGCGGGGCAACAGCCCCAGCATTTT | CASSPGGAGQQPQHF
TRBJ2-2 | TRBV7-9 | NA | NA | TGTGCCAGCAGCCGGGACACGAAAGAACCGAACACCGGGGAGCTGTTTTTT | CASSRDTKEPNTGELFF
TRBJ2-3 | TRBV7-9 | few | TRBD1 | TGTGCCAGCAGCCGAGGGGACAGGGCATCCACAGATACGCAGTATTTT | CASSRGDRASTDTQYF
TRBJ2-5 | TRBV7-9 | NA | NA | TGTGCCAGCAGCACCGGGACTCCACAAGAGACCCAGTACTTC | CASSTGTPQETQYF
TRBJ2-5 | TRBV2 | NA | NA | TGTGCCAGCAGGGTGACACCTGGTTCGGGATACTTC | CASRVTPGSGYF
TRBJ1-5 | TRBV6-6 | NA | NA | TGTGCCAGCACGAAAGGGGCAGGGGATCAGCCCCAGCATTTT | CASTKGAGDQPQHF
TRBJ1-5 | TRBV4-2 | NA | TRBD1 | TGTGCCAGCAGTCCCAGGGGGGAGCAGCCCCAGCATTTT | CASSPRGEQPQHF
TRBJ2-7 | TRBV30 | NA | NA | TGTGCCTTAGCAGTAAACTCCTACGAGCAGTACTTC | CALAVNSYEQYF